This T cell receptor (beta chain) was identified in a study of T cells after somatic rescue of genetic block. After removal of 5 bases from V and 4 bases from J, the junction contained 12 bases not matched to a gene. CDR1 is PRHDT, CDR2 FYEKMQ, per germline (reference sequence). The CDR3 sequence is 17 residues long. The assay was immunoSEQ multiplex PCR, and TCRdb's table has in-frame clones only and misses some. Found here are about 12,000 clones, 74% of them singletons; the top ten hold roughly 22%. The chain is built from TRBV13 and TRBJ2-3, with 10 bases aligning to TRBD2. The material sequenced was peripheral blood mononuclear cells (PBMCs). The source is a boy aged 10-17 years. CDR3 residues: CASSRLVGAGGPDTQYF. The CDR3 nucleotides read TGTGCCAGCAGCCGGTTGGTGGGAGCGGGAGGGCCAGATACGCAGTATTTT.